This TCR beta chain came from a study of blood T cell repertoires in COVID-19. Across the study: The United States, Italy and Spain supplied acute and convalescent COVID-19 samples.

This clone was picked up a small number of times. The germline gives CDR1 LGHNA, CDR2 YNFKEQ. CDR3 size: 16 residues. Trimming took off 1 base at V and 0 bases at J, with 10 bases between the two ends. Profiling relied on immunoSEQ multiplex PCR, and the TCRdb table lists in-frame clones only, not all of them. Of nearly 400,000 clones listed, around nine tenths are singletons. Residents of about 25 US areas, aged roughly 18 to 90 years, made up the participants. Sequenced: PBMCs or T cells enriched from blood (not recorded which). The TCR sequence derives from a woman younger than 45 who had recovered from COVID-19. V usage is TRBV4-2 and J usage is TRBJ1-5, with D possibly TRBD1 on 6 matching bases. The CDR3 coding sequence is TGTGCCAGCAGCCAAGCGACAGGCGATAGCAATCAGCCCCAGCATTTT. Protein product: CASSQATGDSNQPQHF.